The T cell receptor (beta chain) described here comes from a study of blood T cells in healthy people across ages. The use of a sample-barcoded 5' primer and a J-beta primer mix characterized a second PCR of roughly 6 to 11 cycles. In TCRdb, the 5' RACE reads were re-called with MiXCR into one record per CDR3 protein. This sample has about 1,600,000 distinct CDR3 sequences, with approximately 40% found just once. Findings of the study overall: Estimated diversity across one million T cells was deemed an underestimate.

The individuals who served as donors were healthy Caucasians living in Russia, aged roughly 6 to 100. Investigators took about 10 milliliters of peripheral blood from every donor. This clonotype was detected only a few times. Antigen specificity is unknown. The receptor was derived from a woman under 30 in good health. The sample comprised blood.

The CDR3 sequence is CASSLDFPGLVYEQYF. The CDR3 DNA reads TGTGCCAGCAGCTTAGATTTCCCGGGACTAGTATACGAGCAGTACTTC. This rearrangement joins TRBV11-2 to TRBJ2-4, with 8 bases fitting TRBD2. The J call could be wrong; TRBJ2-7 is a better fit for the DNA end. The CDR3 sequence is 16 residues long. From germline, CDR1 is SGHAT and CDR2 FQNNGV.